This T cell receptor beta chain was found in a study of shared clonotypes between healthy human individuals. Produced via immunoSEQ multiplex PCR; TCRdb's table is partial and in-frame only. The sample has around 2.1 million clones, roughly 91% seen once. The germline V gene has CDR1 MNHEY and CDR2 SMNVEV (reference sequence). The V end lost 0 bases, the J end lost 6 bases, and 13 bases lay between the germline ends. The CDR3 covers 15 residues. Positively selected for CCR7, the CD45RO-negative cells used as naive CD8 cells excluded terminally differentiated effector memory CD45RA+ cells. This receptor was identified in a man aged 18 to 30 in good health. Some clones in this sample may be carry-over from other donors' samples. The specimen sequenced was naive CD8+ T cells from PBMCs. The chain is built from TRBV27 and TRBJ2-3; D remains unclear. As DNA, the CDR3 is TGTGCCAGCAGTTTATCTCTTTCAGGTTTGGATACGCAGTATTTT. Protein product: CASSLSLSGLDTQYF.